This T cell receptor (beta chain) was recovered during a study of CD8 T cells in Susac syndrome. Reverse transcription of about 0.5 to 1 ug RNA used random hexamers. One entry per CDR3 protein results from TCRdb running MiXCR on the immunoSEQ multiplex PCR reads. The sample yields some 200,000 distinct CDR3 sequences, about 95% seen once. Deletions cut 1 base from V and 4 bases from J, with 5 bases between. This CDR3 comprises 12 residues. Germline V gives CDR1 MGHDK, CDR2 SYGVNS. FACS was used to enrich TEMRA cells, whereas the CD8+ and CD4+ T cells were obtained by negative isolation. Sequenced: CD4+ T cells from PBMCs. The chain uses TRBV25-1 and TRBJ2-7; D not certain. This clonotype was obtained from a human donor with multiple sclerosis. The CDR3 coding sequence is TGTGCCAGCAGTGAATTCGGGTACGAGCAGTACTTC. Translated, it gives CASSEFGYEQYF.